This entry lists 14 T cell receptor beta chains sequenced from one sample in a study of Graves' ophthalmopathy and Graves' hyperthyroidism (dated by TCRdb to 2016 to 2019). The sample was run on an Illumina HiSeq 2000. TCR beta CDR3 regions were amplified from RNA transcripts for repertoire sequencing. The first round was an RT-PCR using HTBI primers with the Qiagen OneStep RT-PCR kit, and this first round was followed by a second-round multiplex PCR, then size selection and purification. TCRdb handled the public reads itself, with Q25 trimming in fastp and clone calling in MiXCR, and kept productive beta chains. When rows share a CDR3 protein, they turn into one entry using the most common DNA and genes. A total of roughly 410,000 distinct CDR3 sequences appear in this sample, approximately 15% of them only once. Roughly 7% of the sample belongs to the ten largest clones. The material sequenced was peripheral blood. The receptors come from a young woman with stable Graves' hyperthyroidism. Donor details come from another sample of the same person, matched by shared clones.

This clonotype has a count of ten or more. This chain uses TRBV9 with TRBJ2-5; TRBD2 aligns across 9 bases. The length of the CDR3 is 17 residues. V lost 0 bases, J lost 4 bases, and 10 bases stayed unmatched. Germline loops: CDR1 SGDLS, CDR2 YYNGEE. CDR3 sequence reads: CASSVALAGVPGETQYF. DNA of the CDR3: TGTGCCAGCAGCGTAGCTTTAGCGGGGGTACCGGGAGAGACCCAGTACTTC.

This clonotype was picked up many times. This chain connects TRBV12-3 or TRBV12-4 to TRBJ2-7, with D tentatively TRBD1 (6 bases). This CDR3 has 14 residues. V was pared by 7 bases and J by 3 bases, with 16 bases between. CDR3 sequence reads: CASNSDRDGYEQYF. The CDR3, as DNA: TGTGCCAGCAACTCGGACAGAGACGGCTACGAGCAGTACTTC.

This clonotype came up many times. The V gene is TRBV27, the J gene TRBJ1-1; 7 nucleotides align to TRBD1. The CDR3 length is 14 residues. Germline V gene data show CDR1 as MNHEY and CDR2 as SMNVEV (reference sequence). V dropped 0 bases and J dropped 5; count of bases not matched to a gene: 3. The CDR3 DNA follows: TGTGCCAGCAGTTTATCTCAGGGGGGTACTGAAGCTTTCTTT. Protein sequence: CASSLSQGGTEAFF.

This clonotype was seen more than once but under ten times. V gene TRBV6-2 or TRBV6-3 combines with J gene TRBJ2-5, with D perhaps being TRBD1 or TRBD2 (5 bases each). V was clipped by 6 bases and J by 5 bases, with 19 bases between them. The CDR3 runs 15 residues. CDR1 is MNHEY, CDR2 SVGEGT, per germline. CDR3 bases: TGTGCCAGCAGCCCCCGGGACCCTGGGGTGGAGACCCAGTACTTC. Protein sequence: CASSPRDPGVETQYF.

The table lists this clonotype with many counts. The chain uses TRBV6-5 and TRBJ1-6; no definite D call. Germline CDR1 reads MNHEY; CDR2 reads SVGAGI. V gave up 3 bases and J gave up 5 bases, with 8 bases separating them. CDR3 length: 14 residues. The CDR3 DNA reads as TGTGCCAGCAGTTATAACGGGAATAATTCACCCCTCCACTTT. This sequence encodes CASSYNGNNSPLHF.

This clonotype has at least ten counts. The chain recombines TRBV19 with TRBJ1-5, with D possibly being TRBD1 (5 bases). The germline CDR1 and CDR2 sequences are LNHDA and SQIVND (reference sequence). Trimming pared 7 bases from V and 6 bases from J, leaving 22 bases between. The length of the CDR3 is 16 residues. The DNA of the CDR3 is TGTGCCAGTAAAACCCCGACCGACTCGGGGGGTCAGCCCCAGCATTTT. Translation gives CASKTPTDSGGQPQHF.

On this clonotype itself: A much larger clone is a single base away; this may be a read error. It is likely a read error, because the conserved phenylalanine at the end of the CDR3 is missing. The rearrangement links TRBV19 to TRBJ1-3; no clear D. The CDR3 is 15 amino acids. CDR1 is LNHDA and CDR2 is SQIVND in the germline V gene (reference sequence). Trimming left V 10 bases short and J 1 base short, with 17 bases between. CDR3 in amino acids: CATYSPRGSGNTIYV. Written as DNA, the CDR3 is TGTGCCACTTACTCCCCTCGGGGATCTGGAAACACCATATATGTT.

This clonotype came up many times. The gene calls are TRBV7-8 and TRBJ2-5; TRBD1 agrees at 9 bases. CDR1 is SGHVS, CDR2 FQNEAQ, per germline. CDR3 length: 16 residues. The junction had 9 bases not matched to a gene; V was cut back by 2 bases and J by 5 bases. CDR3 nucleotides: TGTGCCAGCAGCTTATACAGGGGGCGCAATCTGGAGACCCAGTACTTC. Protein product: CASSLYRGRNLETQYF.

This clonotype was detected only a few times. V and J are TRBV7-8 and TRBJ1-2, with 9 bases matching TRBD1. The CDR3 sequence is 15 residues long. The V gene's germline CDR1 is SGHVS and CDR2 FQNEAQ. V trimming: 4 bases; J trimming: 4 bases; junction bases outside the gene matches: 7. The CDR3 bases are TGTGCCAGCAGCTCCACAGGGGGCGCGCTCTATGGCTACACCTTC. Its protein is CASSSTGGALYGYTF.

In this sample, this clonotype turned up many times. The chain is built from TRBV5-1 and TRBJ1-1; D is ambiguous. Per the germline V gene, CDR1 is SGHRS and CDR2 is YFSETQ. The V end was cut by 4 bases, the J end by 3 bases, with 13 bases between. CDR3 size: 14 residues. CDR3 nucleotides: TGCGCCAGCAGCATAGGGAATGTGTACACTGAAGCTTTCTTT. The encoded protein is CASSIGNVYTEAFF.

This clonotype was picked up a small number of times. The CDR3 spells CASSLAAGGGNTGELFF. The CDR3 DNA sequence: TGCGCCAGCAGCTTGGCTGCAGGGGGCGGTAACACCGGGGAGCTGTTTTTT. This chain connects TRBV5-1 to TRBJ2-2; TRBD1 agrees at 8 bases. The CDR3 consists of 17 residues. CDR1 SGHRS and CDR2 YFSETQ come from the germline V gene. After removal of 0 bases from V and 2 bases from J, the junction contained 6 bases not matched to a gene.

This clonotype showed up many times. This sequence joins TRBV5-5 and TRBJ2-7; 10 positions match TRBD1. The CDR3 totals 16 residues. V trimming: 3 bases; J trimming: 3 bases; junction bases outside the gene matches: 9. Germline values: CDR1 SGHKS, CDR2 YYEKEE (reference sequence). The CDR3 spells CASSSSGQGDIYEQYF. CDR3 in DNA: TGTGCCAGCAGCTCTTCAGGACAGGGGGATATCTACGAGCAGTACTTC.

The V gene is TRBV12-3 or TRBV12-4, the J gene TRBJ2-2; 7 bases match TRBD2. J gave up 5 bases and V 6 bases, and 9 bases lay outside the gene matches. The CDR3 sequence is 15 residues long. The CDR3 nucleotides are TGTGCCAGCAGCTCCCATGGGGGGGGGACCGGGGAGCTGTTTTTT. Protein sequence: CASSSHGGGTGELFF.

This clonotype was counted ten times or more. The rearrangement links TRBV2 to TRBJ2-5, with 8 bases matching TRBD1. Germline lookup yields CDR1 SNHLY and CDR2 FYNNEI. The CDR3 runs 16 residues. With V trimmed by 4 bases and J by 5 bases, 12 bases remained unmatched. The CDR3 DNA reads TGTGCCAGCAGTGCCGAGGGGCCAGGGGGCGACGAGACCCAGTACTTC. Translated, it gives CASSAEGPGGDETQYF.